The sequence of this T cell receptor (beta chain) was determined in a study of OX40 agonist ivuxolimab in advanced cancers. The method was immunoSEQ multiplex PCR; TCRdb's version includes in-frame clones alone and lacks a portion of them. The top ten hold around 2.1% of the sample, which has about 64,000 clones, about 88% seen once. Per the germline V gene, CDR1 is MGHRA and CDR2 is YSYEKL. The CDR3 spans 15 residues. Unmatched junction bases numbered 5, after V lost 5 bases and J lost 4 bases. This clone is medium-sized (0.01 to 0.1%). The starting material was CD4+ or CD8+ T cells sorted from blood, obtained in a trial of the OX40 agonist ivuxolimab. This TCR came from an adult with an advanced solid tumor such as melanoma, head and neck, liver or kidney cancer. The J gene is TRBJ1-4, the V gene TRBV4-1; 9 bases are a match to TRBD1. The DNA for the CDR3 is TGCGCCAGCAGCACACGGACAGGGGATAATGAAAAACTGTTTTTT. As protein: CASSTRTGDNEKLFF.